The 5 T cell receptor beta chains below come from one sample, sequenced in a study of T cells in Graves' hyperthyroidism and ophthalmopathy. RNA transcripts were the template for amplifying TCR beta CDR3 regions. Initially, a first-round RT-PCR of the TCR CDR3 employed the HTBI primer set. TCRdb reprocessed the multiplex PCR reads via MiXCR and lists one record per CDR3 protein. The table lists 470,000 or so distinct CDR3 sequences, around 21% of them singletons. Sequenced material: blood. Receptors originate from a man between 18 and 29 years old with Graves' hyperthyroidism.

The chain couples TRBV11-2 to TRBJ2-5, with D perhaps given as TRBD1 or TRBD2 (5 bases each). This CDR3 spans 16 amino acids. V was trimmed by 6 bases and J by 2 bases, leaving 19 bases between them. From germline, CDR1 is SGHAT and CDR2 FQNNGV. CDR3 amino acids: CASSSLNGGEQETQYF. CDR3 sequence (DNA): TGTGCCAGCAGTTCCCTTAATGGGGGAGAACAAGAGACCCAGTACTTC. Complete variable domain (other parts from reference TRBV11-2 and TRBJ2-5): EAGVAQSPRYKIIEKRQSVAFWCNPISGHATLYWYQQILGQGPKLLIQFQNNGVVDDSQLPKDRFSAERLKGVDSTLKIQPAKLEDSAVYLCASSSLNGGEQETQYFGPGTRLLVL.

This clonotype was detected many times. V and J are TRBV11-2 and TRBJ2-7, with 7 positions matching TRBD2. V lost 5 bases and J lost 3; bases outside the gene matches: 7. Germline V gives CDR1 SGHAT, CDR2 FQNNGV. The CDR3 has 14 residues. The CDR3 protein is CASSHGGGLYEQYF. The CDR3 DNA sequence: TGTGCCAGCAGCCACGGCGGGGGACTCTACGAGCAGTACTTC.

The chain recombines TRBV20-1 with TRBJ1-4; 9 bases agree with TRBD1. Trimming took 2 bases from V and 6 from J; bases not matched to a gene: 7. Germline lookup yields CDR1 DFQATT and CDR2 SNEGSKA (reference sequence). The CDR3 extends over 15 amino acids. The CDR3 is CSARPYRGPDEKLFF. The CDR3 coding sequence is TGCAGTGCTAGACCATACAGGGGGCCTGATGAAAAACTGTTTTTT.

The chain has TRBV5-1 and TRBJ2-7; 8 positions agree with TRBD1. J lost 3 bases, V lost 3 bases, and 14 bases had no gene match. Germline V gives CDR1 SGHRS, CDR2 YFSETQ. This CDR3 has 17 residues. The CDR3 nucleotides are TGCGCCAGCAGCTCAGGAGAAATAGGACAGGGAGACTACGAGCAGTACTTC. Amino acid sequence: CASSSGEIGQGDYEQYF.

This clonotype was picked up many times. The chain couples TRBV28 to TRBJ2-5; D gene unclear. Germline lookup yields CDR1 MDHEN and CDR2 SYDVKM. Trimming left V 5 bases short and J 3 bases short, with 22 bases between. The CDR3 is 17 residues long. CDR3 region: CASSPRTTWRREETQYF. CDR3 bases: TGTGCCAGCAGTCCCCGAACCACTTGGAGAAGGGAAGAGACCCAGTACTTC. Based on the CDR3 plus reference TRBV28 and TRBJ2-5, the full variable domain is DVKVTQSSRYLVKRTGEKVFLECVQDMDHENMFWYRQDPGLGLRLIYFSYDVKMKEKGDIPEGYSVSREKKERFSLILESASTNQTSMYLCASSPRTTWRREETQYFGPGTRLLVL.